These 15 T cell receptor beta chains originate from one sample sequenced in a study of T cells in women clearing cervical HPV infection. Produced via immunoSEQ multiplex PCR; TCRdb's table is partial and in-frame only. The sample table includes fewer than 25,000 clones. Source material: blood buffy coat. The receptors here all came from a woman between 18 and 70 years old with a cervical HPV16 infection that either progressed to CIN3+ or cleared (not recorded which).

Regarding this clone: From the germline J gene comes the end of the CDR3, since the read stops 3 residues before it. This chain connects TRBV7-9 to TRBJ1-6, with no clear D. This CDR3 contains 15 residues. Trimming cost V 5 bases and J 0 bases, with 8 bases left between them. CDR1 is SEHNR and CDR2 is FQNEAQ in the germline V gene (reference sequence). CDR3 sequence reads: CASSPLRSYNSPLHF. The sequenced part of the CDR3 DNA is TGTGCCAGCAGCCCCCTTCGCTCCTATAATTCACCC.

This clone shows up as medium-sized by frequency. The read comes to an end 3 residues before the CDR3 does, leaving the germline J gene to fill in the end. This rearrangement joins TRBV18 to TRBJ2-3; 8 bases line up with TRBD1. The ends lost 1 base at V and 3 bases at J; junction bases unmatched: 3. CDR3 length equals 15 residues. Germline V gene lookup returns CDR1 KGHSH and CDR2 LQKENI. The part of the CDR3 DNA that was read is TGTGCCAGCTCACCACTGACAGGGGCAACAGATACG. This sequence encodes CASSPLTGATDT. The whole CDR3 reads CASSPLTGATDTQYF. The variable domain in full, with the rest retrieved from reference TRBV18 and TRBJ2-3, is NAGVMQNPRHLVRRRGQEARLRCSPMKGHSHVYWYRQLPEEGLKFMVYLQKENIIDESGMPKERFSAEFPKEGPSILRIQQVVRGDSAAYFCASSPLTGATDTQYFGPGTRLTVL.

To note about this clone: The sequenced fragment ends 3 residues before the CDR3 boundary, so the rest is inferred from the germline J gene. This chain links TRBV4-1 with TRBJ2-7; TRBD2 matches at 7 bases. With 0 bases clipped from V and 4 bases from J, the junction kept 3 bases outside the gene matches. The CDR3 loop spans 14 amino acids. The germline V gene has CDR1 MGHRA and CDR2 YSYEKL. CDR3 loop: CASSQEVGGYEQYF. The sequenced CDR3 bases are TGCGCCAGCAGCCAAGAAGTGGGGGGGTACGAG.

CDR3 DNA, as far as it was read: TGCGCCAGCATAAACCCGCACGCCAGACTAGCGGGAGTCATTGAG. It translates to CASINPHARLAGVIE. The full CDR3 protein reads CASINPHARLAGVIEQFF. The chain recombines TRBV23-1 with TRBJ2-1, with 12 bases identical to TRBD2. Read data end 3 residues before the CDR3 end; the end is taken from the germline J gene. TRBV23-1 carries the ORF label, with uncertain function. The trim removed 7 bases at V and 9 bases at J, leaving 19 bases unmatched. This CDR3 has 18 amino acids.

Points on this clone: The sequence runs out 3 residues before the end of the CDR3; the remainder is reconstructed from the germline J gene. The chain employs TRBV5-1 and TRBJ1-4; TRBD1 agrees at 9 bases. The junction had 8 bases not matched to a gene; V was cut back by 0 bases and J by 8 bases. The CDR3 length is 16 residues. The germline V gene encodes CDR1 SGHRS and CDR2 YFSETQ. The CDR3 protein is CASSLVPQGAKEKLFF. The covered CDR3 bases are TGCGCCAGCAGCTTGGTGCCACAGGGGGCGAAAGAAAAA.

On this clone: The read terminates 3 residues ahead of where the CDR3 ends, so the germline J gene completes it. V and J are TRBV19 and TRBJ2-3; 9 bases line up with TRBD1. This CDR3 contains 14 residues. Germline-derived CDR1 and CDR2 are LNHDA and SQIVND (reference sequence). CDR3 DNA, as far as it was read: TGTGCCAGTAGTACACAGGGGGCAGGACAGCCG. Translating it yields CASSTQGAGQP. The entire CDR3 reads CASSTQGAGQPQYF.

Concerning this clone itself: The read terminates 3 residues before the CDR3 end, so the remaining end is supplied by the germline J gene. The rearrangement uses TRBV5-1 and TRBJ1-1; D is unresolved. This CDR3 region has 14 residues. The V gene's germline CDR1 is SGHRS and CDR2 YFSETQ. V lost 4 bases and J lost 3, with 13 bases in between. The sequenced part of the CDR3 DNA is TGCGCCAGCAGCCCGGCCGGGGAGGACACTGAA. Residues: CASSPAGEDTE. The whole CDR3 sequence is CASSPAGEDTEAFF.

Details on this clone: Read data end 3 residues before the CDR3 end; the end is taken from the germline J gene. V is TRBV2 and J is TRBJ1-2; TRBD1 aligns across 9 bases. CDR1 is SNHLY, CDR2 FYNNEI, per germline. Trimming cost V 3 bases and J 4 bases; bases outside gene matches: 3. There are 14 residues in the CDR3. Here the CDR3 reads CASSDPDRGYGYTF. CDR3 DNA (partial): TGTGCCAGCAGTGATCCGGACAGGGGCTATGGC. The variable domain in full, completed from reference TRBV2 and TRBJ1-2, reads EPEVTQTPSHQVTQMGQEVILRCVPISNHLYFYWYRQILGQKVEFLVSFYNNEISEKSEIFDDQFSVERPDGSNFTLKIRSTKLEDSAMYFCASSDPDRGYGYTFGSGTRLTVV.

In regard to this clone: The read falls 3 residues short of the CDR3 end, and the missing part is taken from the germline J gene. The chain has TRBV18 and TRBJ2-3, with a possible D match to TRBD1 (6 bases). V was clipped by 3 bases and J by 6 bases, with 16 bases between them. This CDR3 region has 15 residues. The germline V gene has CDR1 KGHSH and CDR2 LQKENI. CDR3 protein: CASSPVTGIADTQYF. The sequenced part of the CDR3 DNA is TGTGCCAGCTCACCCGTGACAGGCATCGCGGATACG.

CDR3 DNA (partial): TGTGCCAGCAGCCCAGACAGGAACTATGGC. Its translation is CASSPDRNYG. The full CDR3 protein is CASSPDRNYGYTF. The rearrangement uses TRBV11-3 and TRBJ1-2, with D possibly TRBD1 on 6 matching bases. Read sequence stops 3 residues before the CDR3 end, and the germline J gene provides the missing end. This CDR3 has 13 amino acids. Trimming stripped 5 bases from V and 2 bases from J, with 9 bases between. Looked up from germline, CDR1 is SGHNT and CDR2 is YENEEA.

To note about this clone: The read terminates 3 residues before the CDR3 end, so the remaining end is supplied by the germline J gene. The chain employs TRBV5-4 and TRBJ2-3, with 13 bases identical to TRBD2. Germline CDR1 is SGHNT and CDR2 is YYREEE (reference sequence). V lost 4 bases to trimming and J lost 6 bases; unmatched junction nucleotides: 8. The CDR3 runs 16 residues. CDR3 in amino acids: CASSTPGLAGTDTQYF. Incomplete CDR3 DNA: TGTGCCAGCAGCACCCCGGGACTAGCGGGAACCGATACG.

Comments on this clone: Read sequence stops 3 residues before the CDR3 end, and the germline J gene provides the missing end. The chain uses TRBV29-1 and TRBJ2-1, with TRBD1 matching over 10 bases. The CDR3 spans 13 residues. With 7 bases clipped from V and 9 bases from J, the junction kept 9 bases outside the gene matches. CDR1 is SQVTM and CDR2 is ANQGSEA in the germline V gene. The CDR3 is CSERTGGFSEQFF. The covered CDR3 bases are TGCAGCGAGAGGACAGGGGGTTTTAGTGAG.

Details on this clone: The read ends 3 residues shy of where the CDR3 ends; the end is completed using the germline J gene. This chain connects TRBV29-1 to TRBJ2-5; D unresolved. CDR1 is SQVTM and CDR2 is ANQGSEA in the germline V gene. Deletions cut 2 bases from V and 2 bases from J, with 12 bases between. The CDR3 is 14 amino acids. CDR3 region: CSVESVGRQETQYF. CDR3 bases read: TGCAGCGTTGAAAGTGTGGGCAGGCAAGAGACC. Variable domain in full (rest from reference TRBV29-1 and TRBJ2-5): SAVISQKPSRDICQRGTSLTIQCQVDSQVTMMFWYRQQPGQSLTLIATANQGSEATYESGFVIDKFPISRPNLTFSTLTVSNMSPEDSSIYLCSVESVGRQETQYFGPGTRLLVL.

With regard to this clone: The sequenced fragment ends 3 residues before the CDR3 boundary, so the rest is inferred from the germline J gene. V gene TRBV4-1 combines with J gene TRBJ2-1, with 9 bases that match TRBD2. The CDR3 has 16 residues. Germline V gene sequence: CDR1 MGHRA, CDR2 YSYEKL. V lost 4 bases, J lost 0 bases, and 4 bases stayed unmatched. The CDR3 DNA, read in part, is TGCGCCAGCAGCCCTATAGCGGGAGTCTCCTACAATGAG. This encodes CASSPIAGVSYNE. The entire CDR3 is CASSPIAGVSYNEQFF.

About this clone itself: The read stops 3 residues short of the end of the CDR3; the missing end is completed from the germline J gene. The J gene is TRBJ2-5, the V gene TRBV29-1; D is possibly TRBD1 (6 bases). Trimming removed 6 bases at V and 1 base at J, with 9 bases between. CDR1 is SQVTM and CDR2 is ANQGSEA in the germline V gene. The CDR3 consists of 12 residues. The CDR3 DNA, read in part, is TGCAGCGTCAACAGGGCCCAAGAGACC. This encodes CSVNRAQET. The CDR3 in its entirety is CSVNRAQETQYF.